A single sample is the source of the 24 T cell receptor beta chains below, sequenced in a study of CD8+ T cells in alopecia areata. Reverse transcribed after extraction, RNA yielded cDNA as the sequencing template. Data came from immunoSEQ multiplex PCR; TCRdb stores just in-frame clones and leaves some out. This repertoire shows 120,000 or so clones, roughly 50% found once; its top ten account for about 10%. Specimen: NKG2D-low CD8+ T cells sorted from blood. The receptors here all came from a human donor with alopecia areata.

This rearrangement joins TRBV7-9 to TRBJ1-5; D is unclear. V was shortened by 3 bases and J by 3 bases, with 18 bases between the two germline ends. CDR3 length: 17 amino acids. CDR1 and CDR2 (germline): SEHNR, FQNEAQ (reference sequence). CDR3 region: CASSFVGSTNNNQPQHF. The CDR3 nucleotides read TGTGCCAGCAGCTTTGTAGGGAGCACGAACAACAATCAGCCCCAGCATTTT.

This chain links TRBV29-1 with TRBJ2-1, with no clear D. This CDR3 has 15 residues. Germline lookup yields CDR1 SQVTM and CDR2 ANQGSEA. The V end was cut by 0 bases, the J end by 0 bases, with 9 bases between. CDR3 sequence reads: CSVEDALRSYNEQFF. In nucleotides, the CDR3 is TGCAGCGTTGAAGATGCTCTCCGCTCCTACAATGAGCAGTTCTTC.

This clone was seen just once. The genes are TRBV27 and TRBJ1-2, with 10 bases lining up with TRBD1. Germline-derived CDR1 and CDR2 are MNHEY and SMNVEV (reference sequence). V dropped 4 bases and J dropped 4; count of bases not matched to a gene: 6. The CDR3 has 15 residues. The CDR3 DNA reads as TGTGCCAGCAGTTCATCCTGGGACAGGGGCTATGGCTACACCTTC. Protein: CASSSSWDRGYGYTF.

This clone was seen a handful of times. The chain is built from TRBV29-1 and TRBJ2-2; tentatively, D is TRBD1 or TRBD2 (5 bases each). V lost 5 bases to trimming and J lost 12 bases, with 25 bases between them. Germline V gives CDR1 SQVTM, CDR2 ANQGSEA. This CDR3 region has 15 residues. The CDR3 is CSVRLVGTEVGQLFF. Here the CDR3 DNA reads TGCAGCGTTCGGTTGGTTGGGACCGAGGTGGGGCAGCTGTTTTTT.

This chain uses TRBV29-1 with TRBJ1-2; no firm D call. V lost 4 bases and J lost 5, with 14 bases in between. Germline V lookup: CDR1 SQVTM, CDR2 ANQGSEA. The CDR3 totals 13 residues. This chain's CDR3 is CSVVEALGYGYTF. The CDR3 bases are TGCAGCGTTGTGGAGGCCCTGGGGTATGGCTACACCTTC.

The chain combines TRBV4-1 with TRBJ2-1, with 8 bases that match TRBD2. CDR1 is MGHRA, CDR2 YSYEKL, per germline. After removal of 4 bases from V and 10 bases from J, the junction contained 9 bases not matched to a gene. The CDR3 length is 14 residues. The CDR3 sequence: CASSLSIGGGEQFF. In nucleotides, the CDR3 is TGCGCCAGCAGCCTGTCCATCGGCGGGGGGGAGCAGTTCTTC.

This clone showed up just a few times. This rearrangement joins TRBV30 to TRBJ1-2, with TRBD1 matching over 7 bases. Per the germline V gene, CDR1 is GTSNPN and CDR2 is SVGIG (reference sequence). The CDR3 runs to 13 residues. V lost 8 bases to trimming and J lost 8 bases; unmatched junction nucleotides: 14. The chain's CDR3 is CAGSTGKGLGYTF. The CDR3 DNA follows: TGTGCCGGATCGACAGGGAAGGGGCTAGGCTACACCTTC.

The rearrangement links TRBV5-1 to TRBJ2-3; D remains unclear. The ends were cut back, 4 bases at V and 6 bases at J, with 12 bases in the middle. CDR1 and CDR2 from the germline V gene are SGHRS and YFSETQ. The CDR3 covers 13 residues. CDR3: CASSDGYVDTQYF. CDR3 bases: TGCGCCAGCAGCGACGGATACGTCGATACGCAGTATTTT.

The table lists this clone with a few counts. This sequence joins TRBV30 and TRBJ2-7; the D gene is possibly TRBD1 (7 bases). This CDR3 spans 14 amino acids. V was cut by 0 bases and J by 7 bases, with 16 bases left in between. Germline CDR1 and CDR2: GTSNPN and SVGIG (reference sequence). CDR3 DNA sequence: TGTGCCTGGAGTGTTCGACAGGGAGGTGAGGAGCAGTACTTC. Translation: CAWSVRQGGEEQYF.

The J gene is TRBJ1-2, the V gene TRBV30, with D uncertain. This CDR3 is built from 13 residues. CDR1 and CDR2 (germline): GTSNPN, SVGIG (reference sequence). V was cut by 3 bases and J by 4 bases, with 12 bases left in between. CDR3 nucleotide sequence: TGTGCCTGGAGGACGGTCTTTGGCTATGGCTACACCTTC. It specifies CAWRTVFGYGYTF. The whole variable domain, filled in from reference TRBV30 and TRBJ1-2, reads SQTIHQWPATLVQPVGSPLSLECTVEGTSNPNLYWYRQAAGRGLQLLFYSVGIGQISSEVPQNLSASRPQDRQFILSSKKLLLSDSGFYLCAWRTVFGYGYTFGSGTRLTVV.

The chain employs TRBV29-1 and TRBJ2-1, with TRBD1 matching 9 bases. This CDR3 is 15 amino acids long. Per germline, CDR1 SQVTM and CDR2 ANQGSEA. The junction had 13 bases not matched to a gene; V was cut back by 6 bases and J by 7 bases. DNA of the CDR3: TGCAGCGTCGGAATCACAGGGGGCGTAATTAATGAGCAGTTCTTC. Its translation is CSVGITGGVINEQFF.

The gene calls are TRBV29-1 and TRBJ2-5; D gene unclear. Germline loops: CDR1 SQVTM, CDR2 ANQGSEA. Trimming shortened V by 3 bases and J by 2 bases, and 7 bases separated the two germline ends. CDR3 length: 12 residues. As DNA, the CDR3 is TGCAGCGTTGAGGCGGAACAAGAGACCCAGTACTTC. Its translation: CSVEAEQETQYF.

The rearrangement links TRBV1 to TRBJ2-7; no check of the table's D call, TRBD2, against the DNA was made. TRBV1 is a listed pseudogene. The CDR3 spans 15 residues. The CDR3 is CTSSQSGSVSYEQYF. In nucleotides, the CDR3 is TGCACCAGCAGCCAGAGCGGGAGCGTCTCCTACGAGCAGTACTTC.

CDR3 nucleotides: TGCAGCGTTTTCGCGGGGCGGGAGGCCGGGGAGCTGTTTTTT. Its protein is CSVFAGREAGELFF. J is TRBJ2-2 and V is TRBV29-1, with 8 bases lining up with TRBD2. J was trimmed by 6 bases and V by 5 bases; bases with no gene match: 8. The V gene's germline CDR1 is SQVTM and CDR2 ANQGSEA. The length of the CDR3 is 14 residues.

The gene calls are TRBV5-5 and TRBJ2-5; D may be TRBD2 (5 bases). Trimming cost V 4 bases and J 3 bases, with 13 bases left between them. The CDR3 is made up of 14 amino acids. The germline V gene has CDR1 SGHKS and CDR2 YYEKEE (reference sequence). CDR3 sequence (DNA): TGTGCCAGCAGCGTCTCCGGGGTTGAAGAGACCCAGTACTTC. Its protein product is CASSVSGVEETQYF.

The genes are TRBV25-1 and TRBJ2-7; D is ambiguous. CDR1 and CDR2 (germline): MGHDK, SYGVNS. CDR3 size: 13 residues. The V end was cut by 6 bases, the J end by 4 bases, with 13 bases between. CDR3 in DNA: TGTGCCAGCAGGGCCCAAGATGGGTACGAGCAGTACTTC. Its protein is CASRAQDGYEQYF.

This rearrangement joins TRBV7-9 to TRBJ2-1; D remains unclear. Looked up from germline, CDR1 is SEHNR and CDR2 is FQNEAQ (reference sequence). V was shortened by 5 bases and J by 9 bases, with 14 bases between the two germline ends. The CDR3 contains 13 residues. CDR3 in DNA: TGTGCCAGCAGCCCACGAGATTTGGGTGAGCAGTTCTTC. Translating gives CASSPRDLGEQFF.

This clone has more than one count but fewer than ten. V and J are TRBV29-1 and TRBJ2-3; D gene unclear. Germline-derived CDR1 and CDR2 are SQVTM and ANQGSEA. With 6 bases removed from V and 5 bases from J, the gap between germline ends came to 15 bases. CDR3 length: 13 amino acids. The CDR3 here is CSVFEGILDTQYF. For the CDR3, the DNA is TGCAGCGTGTTCGAAGGGATCTTAGATACGCAGTATTTT.

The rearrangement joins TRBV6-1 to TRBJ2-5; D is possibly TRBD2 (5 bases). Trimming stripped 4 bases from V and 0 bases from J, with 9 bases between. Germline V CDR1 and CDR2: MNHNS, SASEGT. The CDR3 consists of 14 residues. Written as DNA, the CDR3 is TGTGCCAGCAGTGGGGTAGCGAACCAAGAGACCCAGTACTTC. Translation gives CASSGVANQETQYF.

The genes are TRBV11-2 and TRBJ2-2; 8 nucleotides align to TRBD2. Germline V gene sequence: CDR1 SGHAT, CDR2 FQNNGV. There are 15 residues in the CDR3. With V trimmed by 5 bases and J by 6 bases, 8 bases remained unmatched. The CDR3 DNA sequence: TGTGCCAGCAGCACCCCGGGACTAGTCTCCGGGGAGCTGTTTTTT. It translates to CASSTPGLVSGELFF.

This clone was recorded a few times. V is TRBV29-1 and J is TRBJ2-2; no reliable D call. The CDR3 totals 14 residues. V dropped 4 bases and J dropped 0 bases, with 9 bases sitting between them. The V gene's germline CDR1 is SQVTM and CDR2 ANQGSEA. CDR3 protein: CSVGARTNTGELFF. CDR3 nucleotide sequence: TGCAGCGTTGGGGCGAGGACGAACACCGGGGAGCTGTTTTTT.

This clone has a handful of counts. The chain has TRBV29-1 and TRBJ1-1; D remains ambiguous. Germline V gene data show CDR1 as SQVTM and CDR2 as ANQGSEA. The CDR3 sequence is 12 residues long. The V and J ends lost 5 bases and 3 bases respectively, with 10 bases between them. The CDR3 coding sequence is TGCAGCGTTACTGAGGGAGACACTGAAGCTTTCTTT. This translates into CSVTEGDTEAFF.

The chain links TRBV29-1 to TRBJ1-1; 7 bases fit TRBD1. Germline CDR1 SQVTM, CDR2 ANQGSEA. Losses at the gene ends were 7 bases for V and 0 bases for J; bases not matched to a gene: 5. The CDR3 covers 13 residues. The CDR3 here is CSGGTDLNTEAFF. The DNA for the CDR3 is TGCAGCGGGGGGACAGATTTGAACACTGAAGCTTTCTTT.

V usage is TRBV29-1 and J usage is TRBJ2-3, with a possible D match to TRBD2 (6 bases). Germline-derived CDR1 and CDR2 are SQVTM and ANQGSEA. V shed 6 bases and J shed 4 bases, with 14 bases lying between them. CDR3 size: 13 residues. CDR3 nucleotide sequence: TGCAGCGTGATGTGGGGGAGGTCAGATACGCAGTATTTT. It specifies CSVMWGRSDTQYF.